Listed below are T cell receptor beta chains from one sample, sequenced in a study of blood T cell repertoires in COVID-19. Data came from immunoSEQ multiplex PCR; TCRdb stores just in-frame clones and leaves some out. Of 120,000 to 150,000 clones listed, approximately 86% are singletons. Sequenced material: peripheral blood. The receptors come from a woman in her thirties or forties with active or convalescent COVID-19. Both conserved end residues are trimmed from each CDR3. Fields, in order: clone size, J gene, V gene, CDR3 protein. Size values are once, few and many counts, or a class for expanded clones, and some rows have none.

size: -
J: TRBJ2-3
V: TRBV6-5
CDR3: ASSYSSGRGTDTQY

size: -
J: TRBJ2-6
V: TRBV5-1
CDR3: ASSLDWLSSGANVLT

size: -
J: TRBJ1-4
V: TRBV25-1
CDR3: ASSARDKEKLF

size: few
J: TRBJ1-4
V: TRBV7-9
CDR3: ASSLGPQVENEKLF

size: once
J: TRBJ2-7
V: TRBV7-9
CDR3: ASSSPRTGTYEQY

size: -
J: TRBJ2-5
V: TRBV2
CDR3: ASTPIGTGGGETQY

size: -
J: TRBJ2-3
V: TRBV7-6
CDR3: ASSLGDSIDTQY

size: many
J: TRBJ2-3
V: TRBV29-1
CDR3: SVAGTGGTDTQY

size: -
J: TRBJ1-1
V: TRBV27
CDR3: ASSPRVAAGNTEAF

size: once
J: TRBJ1-1
V: TRBV7-2
CDR3: ASSPTGGYTEAF

size: -
J: TRBJ1-3
V: TRBV7-2
CDR3: ASSLVGTNTGNTIY

size: -
J: TRBJ1-1
V: TRBV19
CDR3: ASSSYGTSAF

size: -
J: TRBJ1-5
V: TRBV9
CDR3: ASSVDSYSNQPQH

size: -
J: TRBJ1-1
V: TRBV18
CDR3: ASSPSDRATEAF

size: few
J: TRBJ2-3
V: TRBV24-1
CDR3: ATSDWRTTDTQY

size: many
J: TRBJ1-2
V: TRBV25-1
CDR3: ASSDSLGSSNGYT

size: -
J: TRBJ2-1
V: TRBV28
CDR3: ASSLALARGNEQF

size: -
J: TRBJ1-3
V: TRBV2
CDR3: ASSLQGQVRGNTIY

size: -
J: TRBJ1-1
V: TRBV15
CDR3: ATSRDHNDKGIAR

size: -
J: TRBJ1-4
V: TRBV4-1
CDR3: ASSPRGAGGAANEKLF

size: -
J: TRBJ2-3
V: TRBV3-1/TRBV3-2
CDR3: ASSQGGHGAQY

size: once
J: TRBJ1-2
V: TRBV11-2
CDR3: ASSPGAGGDGYT

size: few
J: TRBJ2-7
V: TRBV13
CDR3: ASSFDTSYEQY

size: -
J: TRBJ1-2
V: TRBV5-6
CDR3: ASSPRTANYGYT

size: -
J: TRBJ1-2
V: TRBV5-6
CDR3: ASSLRGGYT

size: -
J: TRBJ2-7
V: TRBV19
CDR3: ASRGQGAGQQY

size: -
J: TRBJ2-7
V: TRBV2
CDR3: ASRRASGRSSGTYEQY

size: -
J: TRBJ2-3
V: TRBV7-2
CDR3: ASSLRGWDTQY

size: -
J: TRBJ1-1
V: TRBV2
CDR3: ATGTEFEAF

size: -
J: TRBJ1-6
V: TRBV27
CDR3: ASSPQQGAGNSPLH

size: -
J: TRBJ2-3
V: TRBV27
CDR3: ASSLFFRGSTDTQY

size: -
J: TRBJ1-2
V: TRBV9
CDR3: ASSVGYQGPGYT

size: once
J: TRBJ2-5
V: TRBV20-1
CDR3: SAAGKKAQY

size: -
J: TRBJ1-2
V: TRBV27
CDR3: ASSLLTGGGGYT

size: -
J: TRBJ2-3
V: TRBV6-4
CDR3: ASSDLAGGQDTQY

size: many
J: TRBJ2-6
V: TRBV5-8
CDR3: ASTPGDSGANVLT

size: -
J: TRBJ1-5
V: TRBV19
CDR3: ASSIVGVDQPQH

size: -
J: TRBJ1-1
V: TRBV5-1
CDR3: ASSLSGQRNTEAF

size: -
J: TRBJ2-7
V: TRBV28
CDR3: ASSLRYEQY

size: -
J: TRBJ1-5
V: TRBV4-3
CDR3: ASSPSALNRGNQPQH

size: -
J: TRBJ2-7
V: TRBV30
CDR3: AWSVRGYEQY

size: -
J: TRBJ1-2
V: TRBV19
CDR3: ASSIKRRGYGYT

size: once
J: TRBJ1-2
V: TRBV7-2
CDR3: ASSLGTGGGYT

size: once
J: TRBJ1-5
V: TRBV3-1/TRBV3-2
CDR3: ASARTGGQPQH

size: -
J: TRBJ1-5
V: TRBV7-9
CDR3: ASSTEGVRSNQPQH

size: -
J: TRBJ1-1
V: TRBV2
CDR3: ASSLGQGAEAF

size: -
J: TRBJ1-2
V: TRBV10-1
CDR3: ASSGGGAGGYGYT

size: -
J: TRBJ2-3
V: TRBV9
CDR3: ASSPGLAGLTDTQY

size: -
J: TRBJ1-5
V: TRBV4-2
CDR3: ASSQALQISNQPQH

size: -
J: TRBJ1-2
V: TRBV7-2
CDR3: ARIEQGEGYT